These T cell receptor beta chains were read from a single sample in a study of control samples from healthy donors and cancer patients. The table came from immunoSEQ multiplex PCR; TCRdb's copy has only in-frame clones and leaves some out. The sample includes approximately 60,000 clones, 80% to 95% of them seen just once. Sequenced: PBMCs. These receptors originate from a man younger than 45 with colorectal cancer. Both conserved end residues are part of each CDR3. The D gene is left open where the match is weak. Only part of the rows carry a size: once, few, many, or a class if the clone is expanded.

NA	TRBJ2-1	NA	TRBV24-1	TGTGCCACCAGTGGCCTGCCGGGGAATGAGCAGTTCTTC	CATSGLPGNEQFF
TRBD1	TRBJ2-7	few	TRBV11-3	TGTGCCAGCAGCAAAGGGACAGGGACCTACGAGCAGTACTTC	CASSKGTGTYEQYF
TRBD1	TRBJ1-6	few	TRBV11-2	TGTGCCAGCAGCTTTGTAGGGGGCAATTCACCCCTCCACTTT	CASSFVGGNSPLHF
NA	TRBJ1-2	NA	TRBV5-1	TGCGCCAGCAGCTTTTCCCTTGGAACCCGTCCACGCGGCTACACCTTC	CASSFSLGTRPRGYTF
NA	TRBJ2-3	NA	TRBV27	TGTGCCAGCAGTAGATCACTGACAGGCCCAGATACGCAGTATTTT	CASSRSLTGPDTQYF
NA	TRBJ1-3	NA	TRBV15	TGTGCCACCAGCAGGGGGGGGGTCCGCTCTGGAAACACCATATATTTT	CATSRGGVRSGNTIYF
NA	TRBJ2-7	NA	TRBV27	TGTGCCAGCAGCCCGCACGGATCCTCCTACGAGCAGTACTTC	CASSPHGSSYEQYF
TRBD2	TRBJ2-1	NA	TRBV6-1	TGTGCCAGCAGTGCCCGGGGGGAGAGCTCCTACAATGAGCAGTTCTTC	CASSARGESSYNEQFF
NA	TRBJ1-6	NA	TRBV28	TGTGCCACCGAGGGGTTAAGGGGCAGAGGGAATTCACCCCTCCACTTT	CATEGLRGRGNSPLHF
TRBD1	TRBJ2-2	NA	TRBV4-1	TGCGCCAGCAGCCCCGGGACAGGGGGCACGAGGACCGGGGAGCTGTTTTTT	CASSPGTGGTRTGELFF
NA	TRBJ2-2	NA	TRBV6-4	TGTGCCAGCAGTACAGGGTTCACCGGGGAGCTGTTTTTT	CASSTGFTGELFF
TRBD1	TRBJ2-1	NA	TRBV27	TGTGCCAGCAAATCGGTCCCACTCGGGACAGGGGACTCCTACAATGAGCAGTTCTTC	CASKSVPLGTGDSYNEQFF
NA	TRBJ2-2	NA	TRBV3-1/TRBV3-2	TGTGCCAGCAGCCAAGTTTCCAGCTCCGGGGAGCTGTTTTTT	CASSQVSSSGELFF
NA	TRBJ2-3	NA	TRBV7-2	TGTGCCAGCAGCTTGGGGGTGGGCACAGATACGCAGTATTTT	CASSLGVGTDTQYF
TRBD1	TRBJ2-3	NA	TRBV5-6	TGTGCCAGCAGCCCGACAGGGGTTGACACAGATACGCAGTATTTT	CASSPTGVDTDTQYF
NA	TRBJ1-5	few	TRBV6-2/TRBV6-3	TGTGCCAGCAGTTACTCTATCCAGGGTTATAGCAATCAGCCCCAGCATTTT	CASSYSIQGYSNQPQHF
NA	TRBJ1-1	NA	TRBV19	TGTGCCAGTAGTAACCGGGACTCCTCGAACACTGAAGCTTTCTTT	CASSNRDSSNTEAFF
NA	TRBJ1-1	NA	TRBV5-1	TGCGCCAGCAGCTCAACGGATAACACTGAAGCTTTCTTT	CASSSTDNTEAFF
NA	TRBJ1-1	NA	TRBV5-4	TGTGCCAGCAGCTCCCTGCAGGGGAGTTTGGGCACTGAAGCTTTCTTT	CASSSLQGSLGTEAFF
TRBD1	TRBJ1-2	NA	TRBV27	TGTGCCAGCAGTAAAGGGACAGACCATGCCTATGGCTACACCTTC	CASSKGTDHAYGYTF
TRBD2	TRBJ2-1	NA	TRBV27	TGTGCCAGCAGTTTGCTTAGCGGGGGCAAACCGGGTGAGCAGTTCTTC	CASSLLSGGKPGEQFF
TRBD1	TRBJ1-2	once	TRBV5-4	TGTGCCAGCAGGCCGACAGGGTATTATGGCTACACCTTC	CASRPTGYYGYTF
NA	TRBJ2-1	NA	TRBV19	TGTGCCAGTAGTATAGATGAAGGCGATGAGCAGTTCTTC	CASSIDEGDEQFF
NA	TRBJ2-1	NA	TRBV12-3/TRBV12-4	TGTGCCAGCAGCCGGGGGATAGGGGTTGAGCAGTTCTTC	CASSRGIGVEQFF
TRBD1	TRBJ2-1	NA	TRBV2	TGTGCCAGCAGTCGGACAGGGGGGAATCCCTACTCCCCCTACAATGAGCAGTTCTTC	CASSRTGGNPYSPYNEQFF
NA	TRBJ1-1	NA	TRBV5-6	TGTGCCAGCATCTCTCAATGGAACACTGAAGCTTTCTTT	CASISQWNTEAFF
TRBD1	TRBJ2-1	NA	TRBV29-1	TGCAGCGTCCTTCCGGACAGGGGGCATGAGCAGTTCTTC	CSVLPDRGHEQFF
NA	TRBJ2-2	NA	TRBV6-5	TGTGCCAGCAGTTACTCGGCTAGCGCGAACACCGGGGAGCTGTTTTTT	CASSYSASANTGELFF